The 5 T cell receptor beta chains listed next were all sequenced from one sample in a study of blood T cell repertoires in COVID-19. TCRdb's table, derived via immunoSEQ multiplex PCR, lists solely in-frame clones and lacks some. The sample shows 300,000 or so clones, around 88% of them seen only once. The specimen sequenced was peripheral blood. Source of these receptors: a woman in her 30s who had recovered from COVID-19.

The genes are TRBV2 and TRBJ2-4, with 9 bases that match TRBD2. V shed 6 bases and J 0 bases; nucleotides not matched to a gene: 6. This CDR3 spans 16 amino acids. Looked up from germline, CDR1 is SNHLY and CDR2 is FYNNEI. The CDR3 reads CASRERGVLAKNIQYF. CDR3 DNA sequence: TGTGCCAGCAGGGAGCGGGGGGTCCTAGCCAAAAACATTCAGTACTTC.

For the CDR3, the DNA is TGTGCCAGCAGTTACTTCACCCGGGGGGGCACTGAAGCTTTCTTT. Amino acid sequence: CASSYFTRGGTEAFF. The rearrangement joins TRBV6-5 to TRBJ1-1, with a possible D match to TRBD1 (5 bases). V lost 1 base, J lost 4 bases, and 13 bases lay in between. Germline V gene sequence: CDR1 MNHEY, CDR2 SVGAGI. The CDR3 is made up of 15 amino acids.

The V and J genes are TRBV4-1 and TRBJ1-2; D possibly corresponds to TRBD1 (5 bases). Trimming removed 1 base at V and 3 bases at J, with 12 bases between. The CDR3 length is 15 residues. Looked up from germline, CDR1 is MGHRA and CDR2 is YSYEKL. The CDR3 reads CASSQGYDSYYGYTF. DNA for the CDR3: TGCGCCAGCAGCCAAGGGTACGACAGTTACTATGGCTACACCTTC.

The chain employs TRBV18 and TRBJ1-2; D is possibly TRBD1 (6 bases). Germline CDR1 is KGHSH and CDR2 is LQKENI. The CDR3 extends over 16 amino acids. V shed 3 bases and J shed 6 bases, with 20 bases lying between them. This CDR3 is CASSPAIDRSDDGYTF. The CDR3 DNA follows: TGTGCCAGCTCACCGGCGATAGACAGGAGCGATGATGGCTACACCTTC.

As to this clone: Distinct nucleotide sequences in the sample also encode this CDR3. This chain joins TRBV6-2 or TRBV6-3 and TRBJ1-5; D is perhaps TRBD1 (6 bases). The ends were cut back, 0 bases at V and 0 bases at J, with 6 bases in the middle. The CDR3 has 15 residues. The germline CDR1 and CDR2 sequences are MNHEY and SVGEGT. Here the CDR3 reads CASSYSRGSNQPQHF. Here the CDR3 DNA reads TGTGCCAGCAGTTACTCCAGGGGTAGCAATCAGCCCCAGCATTTT.